This passage covers 12 T cell receptor beta chains from one sample sequenced in a study of response to subunit inactivated influenza vaccine. Each CDR3 protein gets one entry after TCRdb re-called the RT-PCR reads with MiXCR. The data show hundreds of thousands of distinct CDR3 sequences, with 14% seen just once and roughly 7.2% held by the top ten. The sample here was PBMCs from blood, taken 14 to 15 days before vaccination. The receptors were sampled from a man between 45 and 60 years old who received an inactivated influenza vaccine.

This clonotype was detected a few times. The chain employs TRBV29-1 and TRBJ2-5; no definite D call. CDR3 length: 12 residues. The germline V and J ends were trimmed by 4 bases and 0 bases, with 6 bases remaining between them. Germline values: CDR1 SQVTM, CDR2 ANQGSEA. DNA of the CDR3: TGCAGCGTTGGAGTCCACCAAGAGACCCAGTACTTC. This encodes CSVGVHQETQYF. The entire variable domain, with the rest obtained from reference TRBV29-1 and TRBJ2-5, is as follows: SAVISQKPSRDICQRGTSLTIQCQVDSQVTMMFWYRQQPGQSLTLIATANQGSEATYESGFVIDKFPISRPNLTFSTLTVSNMSPEDSSIYLCSVGVHQETQYFGPGTRLLVL.

The chain links TRBV2 to TRBJ2-6, with a weak D call TRBD2 (6 bases). The CDR3 spans 18 residues. The V gene's germline CDR1 is SNHLY and CDR2 FYNNEI. V lost 4 bases, J lost 1 base, and 17 bases lay in between. CDR3: CASSGGVGGPSGANVLTF. CDR3 coding DNA: TGTGCCAGCAGTGGGGGGGTGGGAGGACCTTCTGGGGCCAACGTCCTGACTTTC.

The J gene is TRBJ1-2, the V gene TRBV5-1; D might be TRBD1 (5 bases). Trimming removed 5 bases from V and 3 bases from J, with 8 bases in between. Germline assignment: CDR1 SGHRS and CDR2 YFSETQ. The CDR3 spans 12 residues. The CDR3 nucleotides are TGCGCCAGCAGGACGGGGGACTATGGCTACACCTTC. Translation gives CASRTGDYGYTF.

The sample holds many counts of this clonotype. This chain joins TRBV12-3 or TRBV12-4 and TRBJ2-1; no clear D gene. The CDR3 runs 13 residues. Trimming took 7 bases from V and 9 from J, leaving 16 bases between them. In nucleotides, the CDR3 is TGTGCCAGCACCAAACGGTCAGTTAGTGAGCAGTTCTTC. This encodes CASTKRSVSEQFF.

The V and J genes are TRBV12-3 or TRBV12-4 and TRBJ2-3, with 7 nucleotides matching TRBD1. The J segment lost 1 base and the V segment lost 6 bases, leaving 10 bases of the junction unmatched. The CDR3 length is 16 residues. The CDR3 protein is CASSHGKGAGTDTQYF. CDR3 nucleotides: TGTGCCAGCAGCCATGGAAAGGGGGCTGGCACAGATACGCAGTATTTT.

This clonotype has ten or more counts. The gene calls are TRBV29-1 and TRBJ2-7; D is perhaps TRBD1 (6 bases). Germline loops: CDR1 SQVTM, CDR2 ANQGSEA. The CDR3 runs to 11 residues. V lost 4 bases and J lost 7, with 11 bases in between. The CDR3 bases are TGCAGCGTTGGCAGGGGTGCGGAGCAGTACTTC. It translates to CSVGRGAEQYF.

In this sample, this clonotype turned up a few times. The J gene is TRBJ2-3, the V gene TRBV7-2; D remains ambiguous. CDR1 is SGHTA, CDR2 FQGNSA, per germline. The germline V and J ends were trimmed by 7 bases and 6 bases, with 14 bases remaining between them. The CDR3 consists of 13 residues. CDR3 amino acids: CASTGPAADTQYF. CDR3 in DNA: TGTGCCAGCACCGGGCCGGCGGCGGATACGCAGTATTTT.

As for this clonotype: At one boundary the junction diverges from the germline segment, which might be a read error. This sequence joins TRBV5-1 and TRBJ2-3, with TRBD2 as a possible D gene (6 bases). Looked up from germline, CDR1 is SGHRS and CDR2 is YFSETQ. The CDR3 runs 15 residues. CDR3 in amino acids: CASSPGLPQGDTQYF. The CDR3 nucleotides are TGCGCCAGCAGCCCGGGACTGCCTCAGGGAGATACTCAGTATTTT.

At least ten counts were recorded for this clonotype. The chain joins TRBV12-3 or TRBV12-4 to TRBJ1-2, with 12 bases that match TRBD1. The CDR3 covers 16 residues. Trimming took 5 bases from V and 2 from J; bases not matched to a gene: 6. The CDR3 region is CASSPGQGAKNYGYTF. In DNA, the CDR3 is TGTGCCAGCAGTCCGGGACAGGGGGCTAAGAACTATGGCTACACCTTC.

In this sample, this clonotype turned up a few times. The chain uses TRBV7-9 and TRBJ1-5; 7 bases line up with TRBD1. CDR1 is SEHNR and CDR2 is FQNEAQ in the germline V gene (reference sequence). V was clipped by 5 bases and J by 5 bases; unmatched bases: 9. This CDR3 is built from 15 residues. The CDR3 sequence is CASSPRGQGDQPQHF. Written as DNA, the CDR3 is TGTGCCAGCAGCCCCAGAGGGCAGGGGGATCAGCCCCAGCATTTT.

CDR3 in DNA: TGTGCCAGCAGCTTAGTGGCGGGAATTGACACTGAAGCTTTCTTT. It yields the protein CASSLVAGIDTEAFF. The chain employs TRBV7-2 and TRBJ1-1; unclear D gene. The ends were cut back, 1 base at V and 3 bases at J, with 12 bases in the middle. The germline CDR1 and CDR2 sequences are SGHTA and FQGNSA. The CDR3 sequence is 15 residues long. Based on the CDR3 plus reference TRBV7-2 and TRBJ1-1, the full variable domain is GAGVSQSPSNKVTEKGKDVELRCDPISGHTALYWYRQSLGQGLEFLIYFQGNSAPDKSGLPSDRFSAERTGGSVSTLTIQRTQQEDSAVYLCASSLVAGIDTEAFFGQGTRLTVV.

The chain joins TRBV28 to TRBJ2-7; D is unresolved. V was pared by 8 bases and J by 9 bases, with 23 bases between. The germline CDR1 and CDR2 sequences are MDHEN and SYDVKM. The CDR3 runs to 14 residues. For the CDR3, the DNA is TGTGCCAGCGTCCCGGGTTTGGGTTCGTTGTGGCAGTACTTC. Its translation is CASVPGLGSLWQYF.